This T cell receptor (beta chain) was found in a study of cytomegalovirus exposure and HLA in healthy donors. This clone has only a few counts. The antigen remains undetermined. Findings of the study overall: In vitro, a few CMV-associated chains proved specific for CMV antigens. Most TCR sequences proved rare, with some public TCRs found in many donors. Researchers reported in a later analysis that a missense DCLRE1C variant was tied to TCR beta V- and J-gene trimming.

The CDR3 consists of 14 residues. Germline loops: CDR1 SGDLS, CDR2 YYNGEE. V dropped 0 bases and J dropped 6 bases, with 12 bases sitting between them. The PCR employed 60 Vbeta primers together with 13 Jbeta primers. In the authors' methods: There were tens of millions of unique TCR beta chains by a later count, and approximately 10 million of them were shared. Clones were sequenced by immunoSEQ multiplex PCR, and TCRdb holds only the in-frame ones, with some missing. The DNA gave D and trimming, while V, J and clone size come from that table. The table shows 60,000 to 75,000 clones, with around 76% occurring only once.

This receptor was obtained from a woman aged 30 to 39 in good health and CMV-seropositive. Sequences were obtained from PBMCs. The V call is TRBV9, the J call TRBJ1-1; D is ambiguous. This chain's CDR3 is CASSVGVASAEAFF. DNA of the CDR3: TGTGCCAGCAGCGTAGGTGTGGCTAGCGCTGAAGCTTTCTTT.